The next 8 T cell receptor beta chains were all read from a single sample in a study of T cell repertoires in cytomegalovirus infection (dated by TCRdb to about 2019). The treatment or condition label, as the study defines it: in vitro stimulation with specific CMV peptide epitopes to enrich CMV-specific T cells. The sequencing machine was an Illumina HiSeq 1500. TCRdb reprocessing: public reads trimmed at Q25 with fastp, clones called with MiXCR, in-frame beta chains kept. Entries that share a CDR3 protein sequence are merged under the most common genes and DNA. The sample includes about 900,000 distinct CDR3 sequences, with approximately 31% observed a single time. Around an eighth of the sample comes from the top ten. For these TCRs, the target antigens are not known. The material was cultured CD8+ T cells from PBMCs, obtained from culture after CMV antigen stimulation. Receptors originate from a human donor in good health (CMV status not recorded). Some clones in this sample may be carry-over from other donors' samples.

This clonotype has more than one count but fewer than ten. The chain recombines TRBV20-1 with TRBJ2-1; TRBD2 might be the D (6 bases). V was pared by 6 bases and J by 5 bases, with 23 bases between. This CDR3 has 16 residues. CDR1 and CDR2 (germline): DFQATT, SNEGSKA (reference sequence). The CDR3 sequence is CSARTGGLGGNNEQFF. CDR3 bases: TGCAGTGCGAGGACCGGGGGACTCGGTGGTAACAATGAGCAGTTCTTC.

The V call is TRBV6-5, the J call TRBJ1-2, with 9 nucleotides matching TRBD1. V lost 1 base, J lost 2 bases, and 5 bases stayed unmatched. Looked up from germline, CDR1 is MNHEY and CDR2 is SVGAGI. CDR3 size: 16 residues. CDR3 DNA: TGTGCCAGCAGTTACTTAGGACAGGGGCTGAACTATGGCTACACCTTC. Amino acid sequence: CASSYLGQGLNYGYTF.

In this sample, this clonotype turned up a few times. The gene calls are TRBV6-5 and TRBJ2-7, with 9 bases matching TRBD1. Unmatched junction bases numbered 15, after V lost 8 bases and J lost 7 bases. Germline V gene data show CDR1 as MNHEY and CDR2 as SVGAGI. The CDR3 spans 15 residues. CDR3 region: CASGFPGQGLDEQYF. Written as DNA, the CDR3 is TGTGCCAGCGGCTTTCCGGGACAGGGCCTCGATGAGCAGTACTTC.

The CDR3 sequence is CASSLGEGSGNTIYF. The CDR3 coding sequence is TGTGCCAGCAGTTTAGGCGAAGGCTCTGGAAACACCATATATTTT. The chain recombines TRBV12-3 or TRBV12-4 with TRBJ1-3; D remains unclear. Between the trimmed V and J ends, which lost 1 base and 0 bases, there was a span of 7 bases. The CDR3 totals 15 residues.

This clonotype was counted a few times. CDR3 DNA: TGCGCCAGCAGCCTTAGGCCCCCCGATACAGGGTGGGAGACCCAGTACTTC. Its protein is CASSLRPPDTGWETQYF. The chain has TRBV4-1 and TRBJ2-5; D might be TRBD1 (6 bases). This CDR3 is 17 amino acids long. Germline lookup yields CDR1 MGHRA and CDR2 YSYEKL. V lost 4 bases and J lost 5, with 23 bases in between.

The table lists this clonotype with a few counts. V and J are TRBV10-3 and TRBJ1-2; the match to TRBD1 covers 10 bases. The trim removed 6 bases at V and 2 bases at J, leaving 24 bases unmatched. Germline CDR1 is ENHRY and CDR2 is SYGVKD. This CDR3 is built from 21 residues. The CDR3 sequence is CAIRIYTEPGQGLERNYGYTF. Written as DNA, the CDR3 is TGTGCCATCAGAATATACACCGAGCCGGGACAGGGGTTGGAGAGGAACTATGGCTACACCTTC.

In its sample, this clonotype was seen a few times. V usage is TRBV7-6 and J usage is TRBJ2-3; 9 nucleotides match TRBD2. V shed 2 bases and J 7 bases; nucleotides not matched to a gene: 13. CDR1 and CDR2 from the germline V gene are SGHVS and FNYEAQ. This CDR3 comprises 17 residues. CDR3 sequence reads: CASSLTYRLAGNHTQYF. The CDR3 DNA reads TGTGCCAGCAGCTTAACGTATAGGCTAGCGGGGAACCATACGCAGTATTTT.

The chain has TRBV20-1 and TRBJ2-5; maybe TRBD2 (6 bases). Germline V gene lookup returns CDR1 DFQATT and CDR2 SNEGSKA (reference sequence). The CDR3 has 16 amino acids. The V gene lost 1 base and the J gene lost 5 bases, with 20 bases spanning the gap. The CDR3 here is CSARGESLISGETQYF. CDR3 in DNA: TGCAGTGCTAGAGGAGAGTCCTTAATCAGCGGGGAGACCCAGTACTTC.